This entry lists 29 T cell receptor beta chains sequenced from one sample in a study of radiation and T cells in renal cell carcinoma. The time point is: blood 2 weeks post-SBRT. Treatment in this sample: 15 Gy SBRT to primary tumor, nephrectomy 4 weeks later. The table came from immunoSEQ multiplex PCR; TCRdb's copy has only in-frame clones and leaves some out. The profile shows 70,000 to 90,000 clones, around 86% of them singletons. The sample consisted of blood, taken from a patient whose treatment included radiotherapy and nephrectomy. The origin of the receptors is a woman in her fifties or sixties with renal cell carcinoma.

The CDR3 DNA reads TGCGCCAGCAGTGAGTTTGGTTGGCAGGGGCGGAACGAGCAGTACTTC. This sequence encodes CASSEFGWQGRNEQYF. V usage is TRBV10-1 and J usage is TRBJ2-7; D possibly corresponds to TRBD1 (6 bases). Germline CDR1 reads WNHNN; CDR2 reads SYGVQD (reference sequence). Trimming left V 1 base short and J 5 bases short, with 18 bases between. This CDR3 has 16 amino acids.

In its sample, this clone was seen once. The rearrangement uses TRBV7-2 and TRBJ2-7; perhaps TRBD2 as D (7 bases). The CDR3 runs to 15 residues. Germline CDR1 SGHTA, CDR2 FQGNSA. The V gene lost 4 bases and the J gene lost 1 base, with 14 bases spanning the gap. The CDR3 reads CASSWGGVKSYEQYF. Here the CDR3 DNA reads TGTGCCAGCAGCTGGGGGGGCGTTAAGTCCTACGAGCAGTACTTC.

This sequence joins TRBV19 and TRBJ1-2; D gene uncertain. The CDR3 covers 14 residues. CDR1 is LNHDA and CDR2 is SQIVND in the germline V gene (reference sequence). Between the trimmed V and J ends, which lost 8 bases and 5 bases, there was a span of 18 bases. This CDR3 reads CASGREGKRYGYTF. Here the CDR3 DNA reads TGTGCCAGTGGAAGGGAAGGGAAGAGGTATGGCTACACCTTC.

This clone has a handful of counts. The chain employs TRBV7-2 and TRBJ1-5; D call uncertain. In germline, CDR1 is SGHTA, CDR2 FQGNSA. This CDR3 contains 13 residues. The V gene lost 3 bases and the J gene lost 4 bases, with 7 bases spanning the gap. The CDR3 reads CASSFGQNQPQHF. The CDR3 DNA reads TGTGCCAGCAGCTTCGGGCAGAATCAGCCCCAGCATTTT.

The rearrangement joins TRBV7-9 to TRBJ1-1; TRBD1 aligns across 7 bases. V shed 2 bases, J shed 6 bases, and the junction held 12 bases outside the gene matches. The CDR3 runs 16 residues. Germline V gives CDR1 SEHNR, CDR2 FQNEAQ (reference sequence). The CDR3 DNA sequence: TGTGCCAGCAGCTTATCCACACGACAGGGTTGGGCTGAAGCTTTCTTT. It translates to CASSLSTRQGWAEAFF.

As to this clone: No conserved phenylalanine or tryptophan ends this CDR3, so it is likely a read error. The DNA is left out, because the CDR3 cannot be placed on it with certainty; the CDR3 is given as TCRdb lists it. V and J are TRBV2 and TRBJ1-2; TRBD1 is the table's D call, not checked against the DNA. Germline loops: CDR1 SNHLY, CDR2 FYNNEI. The length of the CDR3 is 8 amino acids, counting both ends. The CDR3 loop is CASNGHPA.

This clone was counted between two and nine times. The chain couples TRBV9 to TRBJ1-3; no reliable D call. Trimming removed 0 bases from V and 1 base from J, with 5 bases in between. The CDR3 length is 14 residues. Germline CDR1 and CDR2: SGDLS and YYNGEE. The DNA for the CDR3 is TGTGCCAGCAGCGTAGAGGCATCTGGAAACACCATATATTTT. The encoded protein is CASSVEASGNTIYF.

The rearrangement joins TRBV19 to TRBJ2-2; D is perhaps TRBD1 or TRBD2 (5 bases each). V shed 1 base and J shed 7 bases, with 10 bases lying between them. Looked up from germline, CDR1 is LNHDA and CDR2 is SQIVND (reference sequence). The CDR3 consists of 14 residues. CDR3 sequence reads: CASSIGRGDGELFF. The CDR3 DNA follows: TGTGCCAGTAGTATAGGAAGGGGAGACGGGGAGCTGTTTTTT.

The chain joins TRBV5-1 to TRBJ2-5; 10 bases line up with TRBD1. V dropped 4 bases and J dropped 4; count of bases not matched to a gene: 13. The germline V gene encodes CDR1 SGHRS and CDR2 YFSETQ. The CDR3 consists of 17 residues. The CDR3 DNA reads TGCGCCAGCAGCCCCGGGACAGGGGAGTTGCGGGCAGAGACCCAGTACTTC. Residues: CASSPGTGELRAETQYF. Drawing the rest from reference TRBV5-1 and TRBJ2-5, the complete variable domain is KAGVTQTPRYLIKTRGQQVTLSCSPISGHRSVSWYQQTPGQGLQFLFEYFSETQRNKGNFPGRFSGRQFSNSRSEMNVSTLELGDSALYLCASSPGTGELRAETQYFGPGTRLLVL.

The V and J genes are TRBV7-2 and TRBJ2-2; D not resolved. The CDR3 extends over 16 amino acids. Germline values: CDR1 SGHTA, CDR2 FQGNSA. V lost 2 bases and J lost 0, with 10 bases in between. The CDR3 protein is CASSLSRYSNTGELFF. CDR3 nucleotide sequence: TGTGCCAGCAGCTTATCGCGGTACTCGAACACCGGGGAGCTGTTTTTT.

This clone was detected a few times. The rearrangement uses TRBV7-2 and TRBJ1-2; 8 bases align to TRBD1. The germline gives CDR1 SGHTA, CDR2 FQGNSA. This CDR3 spans 14 amino acids. V gave up 5 bases and J gave up 4 bases; unmatched junction bases: 6. CDR3 DNA: TGTGCCAGCAGCGTCAGGGGGCGCGTCTATGGCTACACCTTC. It specifies CASSVRGRVYGYTF.

This chain joins TRBV5-5 and TRBJ2-7; 8 nucleotides line up with TRBD1. CDR3 length equals 14 residues. The J segment lost 3 bases and the V segment lost 4 bases, leaving 6 bases of the junction unmatched. In germline, CDR1 is SGHKS, CDR2 YYEKEE (reference sequence). This chain's CDR3 is CASSTRQGNYEQYF. CDR3 nucleotide sequence: TGTGCCAGCAGCACCCGACAGGGGAACTACGAGCAGTACTTC.

The V call is TRBV7-2, the J call TRBJ2-1, with 7 bases matching TRBD2. Germline V gene data show CDR1 as SGHTA and CDR2 as FQGNSA. Trimming cost V 5 bases and J 3 bases; bases outside gene matches: 1. CDR3 length equals 13 residues. The CDR3 DNA reads as TGTGCCAGCAGCGGACTAGTCTACAATGAGCAGTTCTTC. Protein: CASSGLVYNEQFF.

The chain links TRBV5-5 to TRBJ1-2, with a weak D call TRBD1 (5 bases). This CDR3 region has 14 residues. V was cut by 4 bases and J by 4 bases, with 14 bases left in between. CDR1 and CDR2 from the germline V gene are SGHKS and YYEKEE (reference sequence). CDR3 sequence reads: CASSRGDGIYGYTF. CDR3 coding DNA: TGTGCCAGCAGCCGCGGGGACGGGATCTATGGCTACACCTTC.

V usage is TRBV7-2 and J usage is TRBJ2-2; no definite D call. V gave up 0 bases and J gave up 3 bases, with 11 bases separating them. The germline gives CDR1 SGHTA, CDR2 FQGNSA. CDR3 length: 16 amino acids. The chain's CDR3 is CASSLAPSGDTGELFF. In DNA form, the CDR3 reads TGTGCCAGCAGCTTAGCCCCCTCAGGAGACACCGGGGAGCTGTTTTTT.

The chain links TRBV18 to TRBJ2-1; 7 bases line up with TRBD1. This CDR3 spans 16 amino acids. After removal of 5 bases from V and 7 bases from J, the junction contained 14 bases not matched to a gene. Germline V lookup: CDR1 KGHSH, CDR2 LQKENI. The CDR3 sequence: CASSLNRGGRTNEQFF. As DNA, the CDR3 is TGTGCCAGCTCATTAAACAGGGGTGGGCGAACAAATGAGCAGTTCTTC.

CDR3 DNA: TGTGCCATCAGTGAGAACCCTGGGGGAGGGCTTGATAGTGATGAGCAGTTCTTC. It codes for CAISENPGGGLDSDEQFF. V is TRBV10-3 and J is TRBJ2-1, with 7 nucleotides matching TRBD2. The V gene end was trimmed by 2 bases and the J gene end by 8 bases; junction bases not matched to a gene: 18. Germline assignment: CDR1 ENHRY and CDR2 SYGVKD. The length of the CDR3 is 18 residues.

V gene TRBV7-8 combines with J gene TRBJ2-7, with D maybe TRBD1 (6 bases). The CDR3 runs to 14 residues. V lost 5 bases, J lost 6 bases, and 17 bases lay in between. Germline lookup yields CDR1 SGHVS and CDR2 FQNEAQ. CDR3: CASSPRQALSEQYF. The DNA for the CDR3 is TGTGCCAGCAGCCCTAGACAGGCGCTAAGCGAGCAGTACTTC.

This clone appeared once. V and J are TRBV7-2 and TRBJ2-2; TRBD2 agrees at 14 bases. J lost 1 base, V lost 5 bases, and 9 bases had no gene match. Germline V CDR1 and CDR2: SGHTA, FQGNSA. This CDR3 is 19 amino acids long. The DNA for the CDR3 is TGTGCCAGCAGCATCAGGACTAGCGGGGGGCCTTGGAACACCGGGGAGCTGTTTTTT. Protein product: CASSIRTSGGPWNTGELFF.

The chain employs TRBV5-1 and TRBJ2-1; D unresolved. CDR1 is SGHRS, CDR2 YFSETQ, per germline. Trimming removed 0 bases at V and 5 bases at J, with 6 bases between. The CDR3 consists of 13 residues. CDR3 sequence: CASSLGDHNEQFF. In DNA form, the CDR3 reads TGCGCCAGCAGCTTGGGTGACCACAATGAGCAGTTCTTC. Filled out from reference TRBV5-1 and TRBJ2-1, the complete variable domain reads KAGVTQTPRYLIKTRGQQVTLSCSPISGHRSVSWYQQTPGQGLQFLFEYFSETQRNKGNFPGRFSGRQFSNSRSEMNVSTLELGDSALYLCASSLGDHNEQFFGPGTRLTVL.

This clone occurred once. The rearrangement uses TRBV19 and TRBJ2-7, with 7 bases that match TRBD1. The germline V gene encodes CDR1 LNHDA and CDR2 SQIVND (reference sequence). V shed 5 bases and J 4 bases; nucleotides not matched to a gene: 5. This CDR3 has 13 amino acids. This chain's CDR3 is CASSQIQGYEQYF. CDR3 DNA sequence: TGTGCCAGTAGTCAAATACAGGGGTACGAGCAGTACTTC.

The rearrangement joins TRBV5-4 to TRBJ1-3; D is uncertain. Trimming removed 7 bases at V and 0 bases at J, with 17 bases between. CDR3 size: 16 residues. Germline V CDR1 and CDR2: SGHNT, YYREEE (reference sequence). CDR3 in DNA: TGTGCCAGCGACTTCGGCAGTCCCGACTCTGGAAACACCATATATTTT. This translates into CASDFGSPDSGNTIYF.

V usage is TRBV9 and J usage is TRBJ2-5; either TRBD1 or TRBD2 may fit D (5 bases each). Trimming pared 0 bases from V and 3 bases from J, leaving 12 bases between. Germline CDR1 reads SGDLS; CDR2 reads YYNGEE. The CDR3 totals 15 residues. CDR3 sequence reads: CASSVEGRIKETQYF. The CDR3 coding sequence is TGTGCCAGCAGCGTAGAGGGACGGATTAAAGAGACCCAGTACTTC.

This clone occurred once. This chain connects TRBV10-2 to TRBJ2-3, with TRBD2 identical over 10 bases. CDR1 WSHSY and CDR2 SAAADI come from the germline V gene. With 6 bases clipped from V and 5 bases from J, the junction kept 8 bases outside the gene matches. The CDR3 has 15 residues. CDR3 amino acids: CASRGGLAFIDTQYF. Here the CDR3 DNA reads TGCGCCAGCAGGGGGGGACTAGCGTTTATAGATACGCAGTATTTT.

The chain joins TRBV29-1 to TRBJ2-7; the D gene could be TRBD1 or TRBD2 (6 bases each). Trimming took off 5 bases at V and 6 bases at J, with 14 bases between the two ends. Germline CDR1 SQVTM, CDR2 ANQGSEA. The CDR3 totals 12 residues. The CDR3 DNA sequence: TGCAGCGTTTCCCGGGGGCGGCTCGAGCAGTACTTC. It yields the protein CSVSRGRLEQYF.

The rearrangement uses TRBV6-5 and TRBJ2-3; 15 nucleotides line up with TRBD2. Germline CDR1 is MNHEY and CDR2 is SVGAGI. With V trimmed by 6 bases and J by 8 bases, 6 bases remained unmatched. This CDR3 contains 15 residues. The CDR3 here is CASSLGLAGGGTQYF. Here the CDR3 DNA reads TGTGCCAGCAGCCTGGGACTAGCGGGGGGAGGTACGCAGTATTTT.

This chain uses TRBV27 with TRBJ2-5, with TRBD2 matching over 10 bases. The CDR3 covers 17 residues. Looked up from germline, CDR1 is MNHEY and CDR2 is SMNVEV (reference sequence). V shed 6 bases, J shed 0 bases, and the junction held 10 bases outside the gene matches. The CDR3 region is CASRTAGLATYQETQYF. The DNA of the CDR3 is TGTGCCAGCAGAACCGCGGGACTAGCGACGTACCAAGAGACCCAGTACTTC.

This clone showed up just once. Germline and junction disagree at one end, which may indicate a read error. V gene TRBV9 combines with J gene TRBJ2-3; 11 nucleotides agree with TRBD2. This CDR3 region has 18 residues. CDR1 and CDR2 from the germline V gene are SGDLS and YYNGEE. The CDR3 reads CASSSLGLAGGNTNTQYF. In DNA, the CDR3 is TGTGCCAGCAGCTCCTTAGGGCTAGCGGGGGGCAACACAAATACGCAGTATTTT.

The genes are TRBV5-8 and TRBJ1-5; maybe TRBD1 (5 bases). The CDR3 totals 16 residues. The V and J ends lost 3 bases and 2 bases respectively, with 15 bases between them. Germline V gene lookup returns CDR1 SGHTS and CDR2 YDEGEE. The CDR3 reads CASSYQSWGGNQPQHF. The CDR3 DNA is TGTGCCAGCAGCTACCAGTCCTGGGGGGGCAATCAGCCCCAGCATTTT.